This TCR beta chain came from a study of blood T cell repertoires in COVID-19. Per the original methods: The authors estimated nucleated cell counts from reference gene primer amplification. Only in-frame clones appear in the TCRdb table, and some are missing; sequencing was by immunoSEQ multiplex PCR. V, J and clone size derive from that table, while D and trimming were established from the DNA sequence. The sample yields tens of thousands of clones, approximately 89% seen once. Germline values: CDR1 LGHNA, CDR2 YNFKEQ. The CDR3 spans 14 residues. This clone has only a few counts. A read error may account for a junction end that differs from germline.

The TCR sequence derives from a human donor in a cohort sampled during active COVID-19. The V gene is TRBV4-2, the J gene TRBJ1-2, with D maybe TRBD1 (5 bases). The sample was peripheral blood. The CDR3: CASSQDLEQGGSFF. CDR3 sequence (DNA): TGTGCCAGCAGCCAAGATTTGGAGCAGGGAGGGAGCTTCTTC.